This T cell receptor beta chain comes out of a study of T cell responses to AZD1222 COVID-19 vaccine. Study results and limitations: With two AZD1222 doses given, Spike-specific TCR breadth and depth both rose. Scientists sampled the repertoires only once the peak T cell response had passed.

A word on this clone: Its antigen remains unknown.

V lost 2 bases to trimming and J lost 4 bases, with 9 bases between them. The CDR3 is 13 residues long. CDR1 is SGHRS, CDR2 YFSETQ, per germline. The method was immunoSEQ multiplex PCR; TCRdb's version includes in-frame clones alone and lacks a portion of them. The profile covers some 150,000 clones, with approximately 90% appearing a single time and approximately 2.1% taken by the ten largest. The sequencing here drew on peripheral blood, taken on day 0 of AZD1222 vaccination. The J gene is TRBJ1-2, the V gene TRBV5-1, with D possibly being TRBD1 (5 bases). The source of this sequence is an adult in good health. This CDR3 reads CASSFPGAYGYTF. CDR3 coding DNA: TGCGCCAGCAGCTTCCCCGGGGCCTATGGCTACACCTTC.